The text below deals with one T cell receptor (beta chain). This clonotype was seen ten or more times. No antigen is known for it. Base quality data are lacking; no much larger clone is found one base away. This entry comes from a study of low-dose radiotherapy and immunotherapy resistance in tumors (dated by TCRdb to between 2021 and 2022). In terms of the full investigation: In Cohort 1, each fraction delivered 0.5 Gy every 2 weeks, and the prescribed total PTV dose was 6.5 Gy. Patients in Cohort 2 were given 1 Gy per fraction every two weeks, for a total of 13 Gy across 26 weeks. Nivolumab was administered intravenously as a 240 mg flat dose every two weeks, and ipilimumab was administered intravenously at 1 mg/kg every six weeks. Cyclophosphamide 200 mg/m2 was administered intravenously every two weeks, one day before each radiation and immunotherapy administration. Aspirin 300 mg was taken orally once daily by patients for four cycles, starting on cycle 1 day 1. To make first-strand cDNA, Superscript III was used along with a set of TRAV- and TRBV-specific primers so that both the TCRalpha and TCRbeta chains were covered. Trial participants were not randomized into treatment groups. Eight patients were included in the translational analysis, namely three from the first dose cohort plus the first five from the second dose cohort. Deep sequencing of TCRalpha and TCRbeta libraries was performed on an Illumina MiniSeq instrument.

The time point label on this specimen signifies: before trial treatment. Donors were enrolled in RACIN, a single-arm phase I dose-escalation trial in which nivolumab, ipilimumab, aspirin, low-dose cyclophosphamide and low-dose radiotherapy were combined. To be eligible, a patient needed to have an advanced solid tumor that was TIL-negative. For sequencing, an Illumina MiniSeq was employed. A roughly 22-cycle PCR with Phusion amplified the TCRs, pairing a constant-region primer with the adapter that was attached to the V primers. The MessageAmp II aRNA Amplification Kit was used to amplify the isolated mRNA, with in vitro transcription run for 15 to 20 hours at 37 degrees C. The Dynabeads mRNA DIRECT Purification Kit was used to isolate mRNA for TCR sequencing. Indexed Illumina adapters were added in a second approximately 27-cycle Phusion PCR, and the resulting products were purified with AMPure XP beads. On the study's bioinformatics: Custom Perl scripts were used to pool TCR sequences that encoded the same protein, to remove out-of-frame sequences, and to calculate the abundance of each clonotype. The analysis excluded TCR sequences that were supported by just one read. Among the metrics used to describe the repertoires were Shannon entropy, Gini index, clonality, richness, and the frequency of TCRs shared between repertoires. TCRdb's own reprocessing of the public reads used fastp at Q25 and MiXCR and kept productive beta chains. Identical CDR3 proteins give one entry, which carries the most common genes and DNA. The V and J calls follow TCRdb's processing rather than the paper's. The sample table records tens of thousands of distinct CDR3 sequences; roughly 10% of these occur just once. The ten most abundant clones make up approximately 6.2% of the sample.

CDR1 and CDR2, per the germline V gene, are MDHEN and SYDVKM. The junction shows trimming of 7 bases on V and 4 bases on J, plus 16 bases between the germline ends. Inclusive of the bounding cysteine and phenylalanine, the CDR3 is 14 residues long. The only DNA kept is the CDR3, 42 bases in frame from the first base. The rearrangement combines TRBV28 with TRBJ1-2; a tentative D match to TRBD1 spans 5 bases. The sample was PBMCs, taken before treatment. This TCR came from a female donor with ovarian cancer. The DNA sequence is as follows: TGTGCCAGCACGTTTATAGTGGGGGGCTATGGCTACACCTTC. The translation is CASTFIVGGYGYTF.